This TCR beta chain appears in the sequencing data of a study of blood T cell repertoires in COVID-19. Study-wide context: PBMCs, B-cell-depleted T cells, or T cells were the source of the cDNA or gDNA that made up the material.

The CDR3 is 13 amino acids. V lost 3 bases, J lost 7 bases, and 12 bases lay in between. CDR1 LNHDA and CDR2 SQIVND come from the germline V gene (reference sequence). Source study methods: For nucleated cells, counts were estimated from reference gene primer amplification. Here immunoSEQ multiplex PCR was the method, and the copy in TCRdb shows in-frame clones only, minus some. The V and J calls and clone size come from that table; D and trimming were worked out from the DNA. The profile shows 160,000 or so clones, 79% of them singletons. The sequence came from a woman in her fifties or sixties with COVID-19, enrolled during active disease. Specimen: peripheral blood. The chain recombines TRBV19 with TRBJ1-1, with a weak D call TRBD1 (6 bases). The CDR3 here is CASSIQGTSEAFF. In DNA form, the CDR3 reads TGTGCCAGTAGTATCCAGGGGACGAGTGAAGCTTTCTTT.